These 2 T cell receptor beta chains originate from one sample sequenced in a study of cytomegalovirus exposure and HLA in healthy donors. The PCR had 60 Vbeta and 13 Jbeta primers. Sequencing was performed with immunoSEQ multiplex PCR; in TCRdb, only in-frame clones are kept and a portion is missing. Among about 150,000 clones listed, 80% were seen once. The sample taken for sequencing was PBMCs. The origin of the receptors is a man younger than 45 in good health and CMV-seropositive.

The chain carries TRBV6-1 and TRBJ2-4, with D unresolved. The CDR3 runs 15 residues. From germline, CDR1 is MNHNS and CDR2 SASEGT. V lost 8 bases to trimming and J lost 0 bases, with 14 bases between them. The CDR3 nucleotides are TGTGCCAGCTCCACAGTTTATCTAGCCAAAAACATTCAGTACTTC. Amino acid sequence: CASSTVYLAKNIQYF.

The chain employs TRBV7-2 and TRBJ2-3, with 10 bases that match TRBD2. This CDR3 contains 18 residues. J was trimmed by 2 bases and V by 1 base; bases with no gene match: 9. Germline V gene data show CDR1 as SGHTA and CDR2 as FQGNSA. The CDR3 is CASSLEGSGGTYTDTQYF. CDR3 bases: TGTGCCAGCAGCTTAGAGGGTAGCGGGGGGACATACACAGATACGCAGTATTTT.